This section outlines one T cell receptor beta chain sequence together with its context. This entry belongs to a study of blood T cell repertoires in COVID-19. At the level of the study: Acute and convalescent COVID-19 samples came from the United States, Italy and Spain. In each case, the material was cDNA or gDNA derived from T cells, B-cell-depleted T cells, or PBMCs.

The CDR3 spans 14 residues. V lost 6 bases, J lost 2 bases, and 13 bases lay in between. The germline V gene encodes CDR1 SNHLY and CDR2 FYNNEI. Per the authors' pipeline: The authors estimated nucleated cell counts from reference gene primer amplification. Repertoires were generated with immunoSEQ multiplex PCR, while TCRdb's copy carries only in-frame clones and drops some. That table gives V, J and clone size, and the DNA gave D and trimming. Among over 250,000 clones listed, 70% to 90% were seen once. The source is a woman in her 70s with acute or convalescent COVID-19. The genes are TRBV2 and TRBJ2-5; D uncertain. Sequences were obtained from peripheral blood. The DNA of the CDR3 is TGTGCCAGCAGAAGGCAGACATTACAAGAGACCCAGTACTTC. This sequence encodes CASRRQTLQETQYF.